Listed here are 20 T cell receptor beta chains from one sample, sequenced in a study of OX40 agonist ivuxolimab in advanced cancers. Only in-frame clones appear in the TCRdb table, and some are missing; sequencing was by immunoSEQ multiplex PCR. The repertoire includes roughly 100,000 clones, just over 90% of them detected once, and around 0.48% sits in the top ten. The source material was CD4+ or CD8+ T cells sorted from blood, sampled in a trial of the OX40 agonist ivuxolimab. The receptors derive from an adult with an advanced solid tumor such as melanoma, head and neck, liver or kidney cancer.

CDR3 protein: CASVGRGLSEAFF. In DNA, the CDR3 is TGTGCCTCTGTGGGCAGGGGGCTTAGTGAAGCTTTCTTT. The chain has TRBV30 and TRBJ1-1, with TRBD1 matching over 8 bases. Germline loops: CDR1 GTSNPN, CDR2 SVGIG (reference sequence). Losses at the gene ends were 7 bases for V and 7 bases for J; bases not matched to a gene: 11. The CDR3 is 13 residues long.

The rearrangement links TRBV28 to TRBJ2-1; possible D gene TRBD2, 6 bases. The CDR3 spans 13 residues. Trimming removed 8 bases at V and 6 bases at J, with 14 bases between. The V gene's germline CDR1 is MDHEN and CDR2 SYDVKM. In nucleotides, the CDR3 is TGTGCCAGCGGTTCACTAGCAACCAATGAGCAGTTCTTC. It translates to CASGSLATNEQFF.

The genes are TRBV4-3 and TRBJ2-7, with 11 bases aligning to TRBD1. The CDR3 is made up of 15 amino acids. The germline CDR1 and CDR2 sequences are LGHNA and YSLEER. Losses at the gene ends were 4 bases for V and 0 bases for J; bases not matched to a gene: 2. Here the CDR3 DNA reads TGCGCCAGCAGCCTTGGGACAGGGGGCTCCTACGAGCAGTACTTC. Amino acids: CASSLGTGGSYEQYF.

The chain has TRBV19 and TRBJ1-2; D perhaps matches TRBD1 (5 bases). The germline CDR1 and CDR2 sequences are LNHDA and SQIVND (reference sequence). Deletions cut 10 bases from V and 8 bases from J, with 17 bases between. The CDR3 is 12 amino acids. The CDR3 DNA reads as TGTGCCACCATAATCTCGGGGCGCGGCTACACCTTC. The encoded protein is CATIISGRGYTF.

The chain joins TRBV12-5 to TRBJ2-1; D ambiguous. The CDR3 is 15 amino acids. Germline V gene sequence: CDR1 LGHNT, CDR2 FRNRAP. V lost 4 bases to trimming and J lost 1 base, with 11 bases between them. CDR3 sequence: CASGSDGSSYNEQFF. The CDR3 coding sequence is TGTGCTAGTGGTTCGGACGGATCTTCCTACAATGAGCAGTTCTTC.

The chain has TRBV7-2 and TRBJ2-7; possible D gene TRBD2, 5 bases. The CDR3 extends over 14 amino acids. Trimming shortened V by 4 bases and J by 4 bases, and 14 bases separated the two germline ends. Looked up from germline, CDR1 is SGHTA and CDR2 is FQGNSA. The CDR3 sequence: CASSSSRDDYEQYF. The CDR3 DNA sequence: TGTGCCAGCAGCTCTTCTCGGGATGATTACGAGCAGTACTTC.

This clone was found once. V usage is TRBV7-3 and J usage is TRBJ1-2; 8 bases fit TRBD1. The ends lost 5 bases at V and 7 bases at J; junction bases unmatched: 6. This CDR3 contains 13 residues. The germline V gene encodes CDR1 SGHTA and CDR2 FQGTGA. The CDR3 loop is CASSPGQAFGYTF. The CDR3, as DNA: TGTGCCAGCAGCCCGGGACAGGCCTTTGGCTACACCTTC.

The chain is built from TRBV5-4 and TRBJ1-2; D uncertain. Trimming took 0 bases from V and 4 from J, leaving 13 bases between them. This CDR3 is built from 15 residues. Per germline, CDR1 SGHNT and CDR2 YYREEE (reference sequence). The CDR3: CASSLAGASAYGYTF. The CDR3 region has the DNA TGTGCCAGCAGCTTGGCCGGTGCCAGCGCCTATGGCTACACCTTC.

The V gene is TRBV5-5, the J gene TRBJ2-7; possibly TRBD1 for D (5 bases). V was shortened by 4 bases and J by 3 bases, with 17 bases between the two germline ends. Looked up from germline, CDR1 is SGHKS and CDR2 is YYEKEE (reference sequence). There are 15 residues in the CDR3. Here the CDR3 reads CASSRVAGYGYEQYF. The CDR3 nucleotides are TGTGCCAGCAGCCGGGTGGCAGGGTATGGCTACGAGCAGTACTTC.

This chain connects TRBV27 to TRBJ2-5, with a weak D call TRBD1 (7 bases). The CDR3 extends over 16 amino acids. Trimming took 4 bases from V and 5 from J, leaving 20 bases between them. Germline V lookup: CDR1 MNHEY, CDR2 SMNVEV (reference sequence). CDR3 coding DNA: TGTGCCAGCAGTTGGAGGGGGCAGGGTTCAGGGGAGACCCAGTACTTC. Translated: CASSWRGQGSGETQYF.

The chain couples TRBV28 to TRBJ1-3, with D possibly being TRBD1 (5 bases). CDR1 is MDHEN, CDR2 SYDVKM, per germline. This CDR3 has 15 amino acids. The V end lost 6 bases, the J end lost 0 bases, and 12 bases lay between the germline ends. CDR3 protein: CASSPDTSSGNTIYF. CDR3 coding DNA: TGTGCCAGCAGCCCGGACACGAGCTCTGGAAACACCATATATTTT. The full variable domain, with the rest looked up from reference TRBV28 and TRBJ1-3, is DVKVTQSSRYLVKRTGEKVFLECVQDMDHENMFWYRQDPGLGLRLIYFSYDVKMKEKGDIPEGYSVSREKKERFSLILESASTNQTSMYLCASSPDTSSGNTIYFGEGSWLTVV.

The genes are TRBV7-2 and TRBJ2-2; D not resolved. Looked up from germline, CDR1 is SGHTA and CDR2 is FQGNSA. The CDR3 contains 14 residues. The ends were cut back, 5 bases at V and 6 bases at J, with 13 bases in the middle. CDR3 DNA sequence: TGTGCCAGCAGCCCCCTAAGGTCTGCCGGGGAGCTGTTTTTT. Translating gives CASSPLRSAGELFF.

This chain uses TRBV7-2 with TRBJ2-3; 15 bases fit TRBD2. Germline assignment: CDR1 SGHTA and CDR2 FQGNSA. The CDR3 sequence is 16 residues long. V lost 4 bases to trimming and J lost 6 bases; unmatched junction nucleotides: 5. CDR3 coding DNA: TGTGCCAGCAGCTGGGGACTAGCGGGGGGAAGGGATACGCAGTATTTT. As protein: CASSWGLAGGRDTQYF.

The V and J genes are TRBV21-1 and TRBJ2-5; TRBD2 is the table's D call and was not checked against the DNA. TRBV21-1 is noted as a pseudogene. The CDR3 totals 15 residues. CDR3 nucleotide sequence: TGTGCCAGCAGCACCCCCCGCCTCGGTAGGGAGGGCCAGTACTTC. Translation: CASSTPRLGREGQYF.

The chain couples TRBV6-4 to TRBJ2-1; unclear D gene. Germline V gene lookup returns CDR1 MRHNA and CDR2 SNTAGT. The V and J ends lost 6 bases and 6 bases respectively, with 18 bases between them. The CDR3 length is 15 residues. The CDR3 sequence: CASRRNVGLGNEQFF. In DNA form, the CDR3 reads TGTGCCAGCAGGAGGAACGTAGGGTTGGGCAATGAGCAGTTCTTC.

V is TRBV6-5 and J is TRBJ1-4; no clear D gene. CDR3 length: 15 amino acids. The ends were cut back, 5 bases at V and 8 bases at J, with 18 bases in the middle. CDR1 MNHEY and CDR2 SVGAGI come from the germline V gene. The CDR3 sequence is CASSPTWTGIEKLFF. CDR3 nucleotide sequence: TGTGCCAGCAGTCCAACGTGGACCGGGATCGAAAAACTGTTTTTT.

The chain uses TRBV11-3 and TRBJ2-5; 8 nucleotides align to TRBD1. There are 18 residues in the CDR3. V dropped 8 bases and J dropped 3; count of bases not matched to a gene: 20. The germline gives CDR1 SGHNT, CDR2 YENEEA. The CDR3 loop reads CASFKAHQGQAREETQYF. Here the CDR3 DNA reads TGTGCCAGCTTCAAAGCTCACCAGGGACAGGCGAGGGAAGAGACCCAGTACTTC.

This CDR3 reads CASSDQGWGYTF. CDR3 nucleotide sequence: TGTGCCAGCAGCGATCAGGGGTGGGGCTACACCTTC. This rearrangement joins TRBV21-1 to TRBJ1-2; the table names TRBD1, a call not compared with the DNA. TRBV21-1 is annotated as a pseudogene. The CDR3 extends over 12 amino acids.

This chain links TRBV6-4 with TRBJ1-2; D not resolved. Germline CDR1 is MRHNA and CDR2 is SNTAGT. Trimming took 6 bases from V and 6 from J, leaving 11 bases between them. The CDR3 sequence is 12 residues long. The CDR3 here is CASRLTDHGYTF. For the CDR3, the DNA is TGTGCCAGCAGATTAACGGACCATGGCTACACCTTC.

The chain employs TRBV19 and TRBJ2-1; tentative D call: TRBD2 (6 bases). This CDR3 contains 15 residues. V shed 10 bases and J shed 0 bases, with 16 bases lying between them. Germline V gene data show CDR1 as LNHDA and CDR2 as SQIVND (reference sequence). The CDR3, as DNA: TGTGCCACCAACCCCGGGGGAAGCTCCTACAATGAGCAGTTCTTC. Amino acids: CATNPGGSSYNEQFF. Using reference TRBV19 and TRBJ2-1 for the parts outside the CDR3, the full variable domain is DGGITQSPKYLFRKEGQNVTLSCEQNLNHDAMYWYRQDPGQGLRLIYYSQIVNDFQKGDIAEGYSVSREKKESFPLTVTSAQKNPTAFYLCATNPGGSSYNEQFFGPGTRLTVL.